This TCR beta chain originates from a study of CD8 T cells in ankylosing spondylitis. The CDR3 length is 16 residues. V gave up 0 bases and J gave up 7 bases; unmatched junction bases: 9. The V gene's germline CDR1 is WNHNN and CDR2 SYGVQD (reference sequence). Broader study findings: Apparently characteristic of ankylosing spondylitis blood was a TCR beta motif (under ten highly homologous variants). Reports of some motif variants in reactive arthritis synovial fluid and blood predate this one. From matched ankylosing spondylitis synovial fluid, disease-linked clones were reportedly recovered at significantly enriched levels. Disease-linked clones, CD8+, were relatively rare in peripheral blood.

Researchers built TCR beta libraries using quantitative 5'-RACE with molecular barcodes. In TCRdb, the 5' RACE reads were re-called with MiXCR into one record per CDR3 protein. The sample lists roughly 450,000 distinct CDR3 sequences; 26% were seen once. This clonotype was counted only a few times. Its antigen is not known. The sequenced sample consisted of blood, either unsorted or a sorted T cell fraction (not recorded which). This receptor was taken from a male donor with ankylosing spondylitis. The gene calls are TRBV10-1 and TRBJ2-5; TRBD2 aligns across 9 bases. The DNA of the CDR3 is TGCGCCAGCAGTGAGTCGTCCGGGACTAGCAGGTTGACCCAGTACTTC. It encodes CASSESSGTSRLTQYF.